The 10 T cell receptor beta chains below come from one sample, sequenced in a study of blood T cell repertoires in COVID-19. Sequencing used immunoSEQ multiplex PCR; TCRdb keeps in-frame clones, though not all of them. The sample carries 150,000 to 200,000 clones, more than 75% recorded once. Input material: peripheral blood. The source is a woman between 70 and 85 years old with COVID-19, enrolled during active disease.

The rearrangement uses TRBV5-4 and TRBJ2-5, with 7 bases aligning to TRBD2. The CDR3 is made up of 14 amino acids. The germline V gene encodes CDR1 SGHNT and CDR2 YYREEE (reference sequence). The trim removed 4 bases at V and 4 bases at J, leaving 7 bases unmatched. CDR3 in amino acids: CASSGRAEGETQYF. As DNA, the CDR3 is TGTGCCAGCAGCGGGAGGGCAGAGGGAGAGACCCAGTACTTC.

The rearrangement uses TRBV30 and TRBJ2-1; 7 positions match TRBD1. Germline values: CDR1 GTSNPN, CDR2 SVGIG (reference sequence). The CDR3 has 12 residues. Trimming cost V 5 bases and J 6 bases; bases outside gene matches: 4. The CDR3 sequence: CAWDRVSNEQFF. CDR3 in DNA: TGTGCCTGGGACAGGGTCAGCAATGAGCAGTTCTTC.

The J gene is TRBJ2-5, the V gene TRBV3-1 (or the pseudogene TRBV3-2); TRBD2 is a possible D gene (7 bases). This CDR3 is built from 12 residues. Deletions cut 2 bases from V and 8 bases from J, with 9 bases between. Looked up from germline, CDR1 is LGHDT and CDR2 is YNNKEL (reference sequence). The CDR3 bases are TGTGCCAGCAGCCAAAGGGGGGGCACCCAGTACTTC. Translated: CASSQRGGTQYF.

This chain connects TRBV3-1 (or the pseudogene TRBV3-2) to TRBJ2-1, with D tentatively TRBD2 (6 bases). Trimming removed 4 bases from V and 7 bases from J, with 8 bases in between. Germline CDR1 and CDR2: LGHDT and YNNKEL (reference sequence). This CDR3 is 12 amino acids long. The CDR3 spells CASSPLANEQFF. The CDR3 coding sequence is TGTGCCAGCAGCCCTCTAGCGAATGAGCAGTTCTTC.

The J gene is TRBJ2-7, the V gene TRBV6-5; TRBD1 agrees at 7 bases. The V and J ends lost 3 bases and 0 bases, in that order; junction bases with no gene match: 5. The CDR3 spans 15 residues. CDR1 is MNHEY, CDR2 SVGAGI, per germline. The CDR3, as DNA: TGTGCCAGCAGTTATAGGGACAGCAGCTCCTACGAGCAGTACTTC. It is translated as CASSYRDSSSYEQYF.

V gene TRBV28 combines with J gene TRBJ1-3, with a weak D call TRBD1 (5 bases). Germline CDR1 MDHEN, CDR2 SYDVKM. V lost 7 bases and J 3 bases, leaving 19 bases between the germline ends. The CDR3 consists of 16 residues. CDR3 residues: CASKKVRVKGGNTIYF. The CDR3 DNA follows: TGTGCCAGCAAGAAAGTCAGGGTAAAAGGTGGAAACACCATATATTTT.

This clone turned up a few times. The rearrangement links TRBV24-1 to TRBJ2-2; weak D call: TRBD2 (6 bases). The germline gives CDR1 KGHDR, CDR2 SFDVKD. V lost 4 bases and J lost 2, with 7 bases in between. The CDR3 is 14 amino acids. DNA of the CDR3: TGTGCCACCAGTGACGGGGGTAACACCGGGGAGCTGTTTTTT. It codes for CATSDGGNTGELFF.

The rearrangement links TRBV12-5 to TRBJ2-5; D possibly corresponds to TRBD1 (5 bases). CDR1 LGHNT and CDR2 FRNRAP come from the germline V gene. Deletions cut 8 bases from V and 1 base from J, with 11 bases between. The CDR3 has 13 amino acids. CDR3 DNA: TGTGCTAGTATGGGGCCAGCCCAAGAGACCCAGTACTTC. This codes for CASMGPAQETQYF.

This clone was detected only a few times. The V gene is TRBV2, the J gene TRBJ2-7; D not certain. V was trimmed by 3 bases and J by 6 bases, leaving 9 bases between them. CDR3 size: 12 residues. CDR1 SNHLY and CDR2 FYNNEI come from the germline V gene. Written as DNA, the CDR3 is TGTGCCAGCAGTGACCCCTCCCCCGAGCAGTACTTC. This codes for CASSDPSPEQYF.

The chain carries TRBV6-6 and TRBJ2-7; no definite D call. CDR1 and CDR2 from the germline V gene are MNHNY and SVGAGI (reference sequence). CDR3 length: 14 amino acids. The V end lost 6 bases, the J end lost 7 bases, and 19 bases lay between the germline ends. CDR3 DNA: TGTGCCAGCAGCGAATCTCGCCGAAAGGAGGAGCAGTACTTC. Encoded protein: CASSESRRKEEQYF.